Presented here are 15 T cell receptor beta chains from one specimen sequenced in a study of human T cells and chemical hapten exposure. Whole blood, unfractionated, served as the material for total RNA extraction. TCRdb independently ran MiXCR on the 5' RACE reads; one entry per CDR3 protein. The table includes tens of thousands of distinct CDR3 sequences, more than 7% detected once. Source of these receptors: a male donor in good health.

This clonotype turned up a few times. The chain uses TRBV12-3 or TRBV12-4 and TRBJ1-1, with 9 bases lining up with TRBD1. The V gene end was trimmed by 2 bases and the J gene end by 10 bases; junction bases not matched to a gene: 5. This CDR3 comprises 13 residues. The CDR3 spells CASSLMGQGPAFF. CDR3 sequence (DNA): TGTGCCAGCAGTTTAATGGGACAGGGCCCAGCTTTCTTT.

The V call is TRBV29-1, the J call TRBJ2-3; TRBD2 matches 11 bases. The V gene end was trimmed by 0 bases and the J gene end by 0 bases; junction bases not matched to a gene: 8. The CDR3 covers 18 residues. Per germline, CDR1 SQVTM and CDR2 ANQGSEA. The CDR3 DNA reads TGCAGCGTTGAAGATCGCCTAGCGGGGGGTCCCAGCACAGATACGCAGTATTTT. Encoded protein: CSVEDRLAGGPSTDTQYF.

The V gene is TRBV10-2, the J gene TRBJ2-3, with 9 positions matching TRBD1. This CDR3 has 18 amino acids. Germline assignment: CDR1 WSHSY and CDR2 SAAADI. The J segment lost 5 bases and the V segment lost 3 bases, leaving 15 bases of the junction unmatched. The CDR3, as DNA: TGCGCCAGCAGTGACTTTCTCCCCCGGACAGGGGCTGGAGATACGCAGTATTTT. Its protein product is CASSDFLPRTGAGDTQYF.

There are many counts of this clonotype. V usage is TRBV5-4 and J usage is TRBJ1-1; 7 bases agree with TRBD1. Germline assignment: CDR1 SGHNT and CDR2 YYREEE (reference sequence). The CDR3 is made up of 16 amino acids. V trimming: 2 bases; J trimming: 0 bases; junction bases outside the gene matches: 7. CDR3 sequence: CASSFGTASLNTEAFF. The DNA of the CDR3 is TGTGCCAGCAGCTTCGGGACAGCTTCTCTGAACACTGAAGCTTTCTTT. The variable domain in full, completed from reference TRBV5-4 and TRBJ1-1, reads ETGVTQSPTHLIKTRGQQVTLRCSSQSGHNTVSWYQQALGQGPQFIFQYYREEENGRGNFPPRFSGLQFPNYSSELNVNALELDDSALYLCASSFGTASLNTEAFFGQGTRLTVV.

This chain joins TRBV27 and TRBJ2-7; 10 bases match TRBD2. After removal of 5 bases from V and 5 bases from J, the junction contained 6 bases not matched to a gene. The germline CDR1 and CDR2 sequences are MNHEY and SMNVEV (reference sequence). The CDR3 runs to 14 residues. CDR3 protein: CASSMGLASHEQYF. CDR3 nucleotides: TGTGCCAGCAGTATGGGACTAGCGTCCCACGAGCAGTACTTC.

This rearrangement joins TRBV20-1 to TRBJ2-4; 9 bases match TRBD1. Losses at the gene ends were 6 bases for V and 4 bases for J; bases not matched to a gene: 4. Per germline, CDR1 DFQATT and CDR2 SNEGSKA (reference sequence). This CDR3 is 13 amino acids long. The CDR3 DNA reads as TGCAGTGCAAAAGGGACAGGGAAAAACATTCAGTACTTC. Translation: CSAKGTGKNIQYF.

The J gene is TRBJ1-1, the V gene TRBV6-5; D possibly corresponds to TRBD1 (5 bases). The CDR3 has 16 residues. The ends were cut back, 0 bases at V and 1 base at J, with 12 bases in the middle. Germline-derived CDR1 and CDR2 are MNHEY and SVGAGI. The CDR3 nucleotides are TGTGCCAGCAGTTACTCGTTCTTCGGGGGGAACACTGAAGCTTTCTTT. It yields the protein CASSYSFFGGNTEAFF.

This clonotype was detected a few times. The V and J genes are TRBV10-3 and TRBJ1-6; D possibly corresponds to TRBD1 (5 bases). Germline V gene sequence: CDR1 ENHRY, CDR2 SYGVKD. V was clipped by 5 bases and J by 0 bases, with 14 bases between them. The CDR3 spans 17 residues. This chain's CDR3 is CAISTGDVSSYNSPLHF. CDR3 coding DNA: TGTGCCATCAGTACGGGGGACGTCAGCTCCTATAATTCACCCCTCCACTTT.

The table lists this clonotype with many counts. The chain has TRBV6-1 and TRBJ2-5, with D tentatively TRBD2 (6 bases). Trimming stripped 1 base from V and 4 bases from J, with 10 bases between. This CDR3 has 14 residues. CDR1 MNHNS and CDR2 SASEGT come from the germline V gene. CDR3 residues: CASSEGTIRETQYF. CDR3 DNA sequence: TGTGCCAGCAGTGAAGGGACTATCAGAGAGACCCAGTACTTC.

This clonotype was recorded many times. The V call is TRBV6-2 or TRBV6-3, the J call TRBJ2-5; D gene ambiguous. The germline V and J ends were trimmed by 4 bases and 3 bases, with 9 bases remaining between them. The length of the CDR3 is 13 residues. In germline, CDR1 is MNHEY, CDR2 SVGEGT. Here the CDR3 reads CASSSLREETQYF. The CDR3 nucleotides read TGTGCCAGCAGTTCCCTACGGGAAGAGACCCAGTACTTC.

This clonotype was seen many times. The chain recombines TRBV7-9 with TRBJ2-3; the D is unclear. Trimming took 5 bases from V and 4 from J, leaving 13 bases between them. This CDR3 is built from 14 residues. The germline CDR1 and CDR2 sequences are SEHNR and FQNEAQ (reference sequence). The CDR3 nucleotides are TGTGCCAGCAGCCAGAAGACGATGGCAGATACGCAGTATTTT. Translated, it gives CASSQKTMADTQYF.

This clonotype was counted ten times or more. This chain connects TRBV2 to TRBJ2-1; D uncertain. CDR1 SNHLY and CDR2 FYNNEI come from the germline V gene. The CDR3 contains 15 residues. V was cut by 6 bases and J by 0 bases, with 12 bases left in between. Here the CDR3 reads CASRRDPSSYNEQFF. The CDR3 nucleotides are TGTGCCAGCAGGCGAGACCCGAGCTCCTACAATGAGCAGTTCTTC.

This clonotype was counted between two and nine times. The rearrangement joins TRBV18 to TRBJ2-3; no clear D. Germline lookup yields CDR1 KGHSH and CDR2 LQKENI. Trimming left V 6 bases short and J 1 base short, with 11 bases between. The CDR3 consists of 14 residues. The CDR3 DNA follows: TGTGCCAGCTCTAAGCCCCCCGGCACAGATACGCAGTATTTT. Its translation is CASSKPPGTDTQYF. Full variable domain (missing parts from reference TRBV18 and TRBJ2-3): NAGVMQNPRHLVRRRGQEARLRCSPMKGHSHVYWYRQLPEEGLKFMVYLQKENIIDESGMPKERFSAEFPKEGPSILRIQQVVRGDSAAYFCASSKPPGTDTQYFGPGTRLTVL.

CDR3 DNA sequence: TGTGCCAGCAGTTATAAGGTCGGGGAAAACATTCAGTACTTC. The encoded protein is CASSYKVGENIQYF. The genes are TRBV6-5 and TRBJ2-4; TRBD2 is a possible D gene (5 bases). V lost 3 bases, J lost 5 bases, and 11 bases lay in between. Looked up from germline, CDR1 is MNHEY and CDR2 is SVGAGI. There are 14 residues in the CDR3.

This clonotype was counted at least ten times. This chain joins TRBV12-3 or TRBV12-4 and TRBJ2-1; the match to TRBD1 covers 9 bases. J lost 4 bases, V lost 9 bases, and 10 bases had no gene match. The CDR3 covers 15 residues. CDR3 bases: TGTGCCAGTAAATTCCCGGGACAGGGTTACAATGAGCAGTTCTTC. Its translation is CASKFPGQGYNEQFF.